This T cell receptor beta chain was recorded in a study of cytomegalovirus exposure and HLA in healthy donors. Study-level information: Most genotyped donors, roughly 83% of fewer than 400, had Caucasian-associated genetic ancestry.

The CDR3 extends over 15 amino acids. Germline V gene lookup returns CDR1 MGHRA and CDR2 YSYEKL. The V end lost 1 base, the J end lost 2 bases, and 11 bases lay between the germline ends. While unrecorded immune exposures were likely, the donors were nominally healthy when sampled. This clone has a single count. The PCR had 60 Vbeta and 13 Jbeta primers. Only in-frame clones appear in the TCRdb table, and some are missing; sequencing was by immunoSEQ multiplex PCR. This table has 150,000 to 200,000 clones, around 75% appearing once. The V call is TRBV4-1, the J call TRBJ1-2; D ambiguous. Sequencing was carried out using PBMCs. The sequence was obtained from a man aged 18 to 35 in good health and CMV-seropositive. DNA of the CDR3: TGCGCCAGCAGCCAAGCGGGAGGTTCCAACTATGGCTACACCTTC. Translating it yields CASSQAGGSNYGYTF.